What follows are 14 T cell receptor beta chains derived from one specimen sequenced in a study of tumor-infiltrating lymphocytes in oesophageal squamous cell carcinoma listed by TCRdb under 2016. The library was produced with PCR. TCRdb lists the instrument as Illumina HiSeq 2000. Clones were called with MiXCR by TCRdb after fastp trimmed the public reads at Q25, and only in-frame beta chains were retained. Identical CDR3 protein sequences are pooled into one entry, listed with their most common genes and DNA. Across this sample there are 20,000 to 25,000 distinct CDR3 sequences, with 36% seen only once. The biggest ten clones account for 9% to 13% of the sample. Sequenced sample: esophageal tumor tissue. The receptors stem from a male donor with esophageal squamous cell carcinoma.

This rearrangement joins TRBV11-1 to TRBJ1-1; D possibly corresponds to TRBD1 (6 bases). V was clipped by 1 base and J by 14 bases, with 17 bases between them. CDR1 is SGHAT, CDR2 FQDESV, per germline (reference sequence). CDR3 length: 13 amino acids. CDR3 in amino acids: CASSLETGTPAFF. CDR3 DNA sequence: TGTGCCAGCAGCTTAGAAACCGGGACACCAGCCTTCTTT.

With respect to this clonotype: A read error may explain this, as a much larger clone is one base away. The rearrangement links TRBV5-3 to TRBJ2-1, with a possible D match to TRBD2 (6 bases). The closer fit of TRBJ2-7 to the DNA end suggests the J call may be wrong. TRBV5-3 is an ORF; its function is uncertain. This CDR3 is 15 amino acids long. CDR3 region: CASRRDFSSYNEQYF. CDR3 DNA: TGCGCCAGCAGGCGGGACTTTAGCTCCTACAATGAGCAGTACTTC.

This clonotype was detected many times. V usage is TRBV28 and J usage is TRBJ1-1; D gene unclear. Germline CDR1 and CDR2: MDHEN and SYDVKM. The V gene lost 4 bases and the J gene lost 4 bases, with 4 bases spanning the gap. The CDR3 contains 11 residues. For the CDR3, the DNA is TGTGCCAGCAGTTGGGTCACTGAAGCTTTCTTT. Its translation: CASSWVTEAFF.

This clonotype has just a few counts. It may be a read error: a sequence one base away is much more abundant. The chain recombines TRBV28 with TRBJ2-7; TRBD2 is a possible D gene (5 bases). CDR1 and CDR2 from the germline V gene are MDHEN and SYDVKM. The CDR3 runs 13 residues. Deletions cut 6 bases from V and 9 bases from J, with 18 bases between. The CDR3 nucleotides read TGTGCCAGCAGCACCCACTGGGAGATCGTGCAGTACTTC. It translates to CASSTHWEIVQYF. Full variable domain (remainder filled in from reference TRBV28 and TRBJ2-7): DVKVTQSSRYLVKRTGEKVFLECVQDMDHENMFWYRQDPGLGLRLIYFSYDVKMKEKGDIPEGYSVSREKKERFSLILESASTNQTSMYLCASSTHWEIVQYFGPGTRLTVT.

This clonotype came up many times. The chain links TRBV6-2 or TRBV6-3 to TRBJ2-1, with TRBD2 matching 8 bases. CDR3 length: 16 residues. Germline-derived CDR1 and CDR2 are MNHEY and SVGEGT. Trimming took 4 bases from V and 0 from J; bases not matched to a gene: 5. CDR3 sequence (DNA): TGTGCCAGCAGTTCTGAGACTAGCGACTCCTACAATGAGCAGTTCTTC. Protein product: CASSSETSDSYNEQFF.

In the case of this clonotype: It may be a read error: a sequence one base away is much more abundant. This sequence joins TRBV7-2 and TRBJ2-4, with 9 nucleotides matching TRBD2. Germline V gene sequence: CDR1 SGHTA, CDR2 FQGNSA. This CDR3 is 18 amino acids long. V gave up 4 bases and J gave up 13 bases; unmatched junction bases: 23. The CDR3 DNA follows: TGTGCCAGCAGCTCCTCCCTGCGACTAGCGGAGACCTACAATGAGCAGTACTTC. Translated: CASSSSLRLAETYNEQYF.

About this clonotype: A much more abundant neighbour one base away suggests this may be a read error. This sequence joins TRBV18 and TRBJ2-1, with a weak D call TRBD1 (6 bases). The J call may be incorrect, as the DNA end agrees better with TRBJ2-7. Germline values: CDR1 KGHSH, CDR2 LQKENI. The CDR3 contains 17 residues. The CDR3, as DNA: TGTGCCAGCTCACCCCAGGGGTGGACGATCCATGACAATGAGCAGTACTTC. Residues: CASSPQGWTIHDNEQYF.

This clonotype was counted at least ten times. The V call is TRBV12-3 or TRBV12-4, the J call TRBJ1-2, with D maybe TRBD1 (5 bases). The CDR3 runs 14 residues. Between the trimmed V and J ends, which lost 5 bases and 7 bases, there was a span of 17 bases. CDR3 residues: CASSHFREGLGYTF. Here the CDR3 DNA reads TGTGCCAGCAGTCACTTCCGGGAGGGGCTTGGCTACACCTTC.

Sample share makes this clonotype medium-sized. The J gene is TRBJ1-4, the V gene TRBV7-2, with TRBD1 matching 7 bases. V was clipped by 3 bases and J by 5 bases; unmatched bases: 3. The CDR3 consists of 14 residues. Looked up from germline, CDR1 is SGHTA and CDR2 is FQGNSA. The CDR3 nucleotides read TGTGCCAGCAGCTTGGGACAGCAAAATGAAAAACTGTTTTTT. Translation gives CASSLGQQNEKLFF.

This clonotype was seen at least ten times. The CDR3 spells CASSGGGPSSYNEQYF. CDR3 sequence (DNA): TGTGCCAGCTCTGGGGGCGGCCCCAGCTCCTACAATGAGCAGTACTTC. The V and J genes are TRBV6-1 and TRBJ2-1, with a weak D call TRBD1 (6 bases). The DNA end lines up better with TRBJ2-7; the J call may be wrong. Germline-derived CDR1 and CDR2 are MNHNS and SASEGT. This CDR3 region has 16 residues.

This clonotype was observed at least ten times. Possible read error: a much larger clone is one base away. The chain couples TRBV10-2 to TRBJ2-4, with 8 bases that match TRBD1. Trimming removed 0 bases from V and 13 bases from J; junction bases left unmatched: 5. Germline-derived CDR1 and CDR2 are WSHSY and SAAADI. The CDR3 runs to 13 residues. The CDR3 loop is CASSESDRATQYF. In DNA form, the CDR3 reads TGCGCCAGCAGTGAGTCGGACAGGGCAACACAGTACTTC.

This clonotype was observed a few times. The rearrangement uses TRBV27 and TRBJ1-5; 7 bases are shared with TRBD1. Germline CDR1 is MNHEY and CDR2 is SMNVEV (reference sequence). J gave up 5 bases and V 5 bases, and 6 bases lay outside the gene matches. There are 14 residues in the CDR3. CDR3 amino acids: CASSEGDSHQPQHF. CDR3 nucleotide sequence: TGTGCCAGCAGTGAAGGGGACAGTCATCAGCCCCAGCATTTT.

Judged by abundance, this clonotype is medium-sized (0.01 to 0.1%). The chain combines TRBV24-1 with TRBJ1-2; D not resolved. The V gene's germline CDR1 is KGHDR and CDR2 SFDVKD. The V end lost 3 bases, the J end lost 1 base, and 2 bases lay between the germline ends. The CDR3 loop spans 12 amino acids. CDR3 sequence: CATSDLNYGYTF. For the CDR3, the DNA is TGTGCCACCAGTGATCTTAACTATGGCTACACCTTC.

The J gene is TRBJ1-3, the V gene TRBV5-1; 12 positions match TRBD1. With V trimmed by 2 bases and J by 3 bases, 3 bases remained unmatched. Germline lookup yields CDR1 SGHRS and CDR2 YFSETQ. This CDR3 region has 16 residues. The CDR3 DNA is TGCGCCAGCAGCTTCGGGACAGGGGGCTTTGGAAACACCATATATTTT. Translated, it gives CASSFGTGGFGNTIYF.